This entry describes one TCR beta chain. The assay was immunoSEQ multiplex PCR, and TCRdb's table has in-frame clones only and misses some. The table records more than 35,000 clones, 90% of them present only once. Germline CDR1 reads SGHAT; CDR2 reads FQNNGV. The CDR3 covers 17 residues. V lost 2 bases and J 4 bases, leaving 17 bases between the germline ends. This sample was taken from a study of T cell changes during pregnancy in multiple sclerosis. This sequence joins TRBV11-2 and TRBJ2-2; D is possibly TRBD2 (5 bases). Material: CD4+ T cells from peripheral blood mononuclear cells, obtained in the second trimester of pregnancy. This TCR was sampled from a female donor with multiple sclerosis, enrolled in a pregnancy study. Here the CDR3 DNA reads TGTGCCAGCAGCTTAAGGTCGTGGGGAGAAATCACCGGGGAGCTGTTTTTT. Translating it yields CASSLRSWGEITGELFF.